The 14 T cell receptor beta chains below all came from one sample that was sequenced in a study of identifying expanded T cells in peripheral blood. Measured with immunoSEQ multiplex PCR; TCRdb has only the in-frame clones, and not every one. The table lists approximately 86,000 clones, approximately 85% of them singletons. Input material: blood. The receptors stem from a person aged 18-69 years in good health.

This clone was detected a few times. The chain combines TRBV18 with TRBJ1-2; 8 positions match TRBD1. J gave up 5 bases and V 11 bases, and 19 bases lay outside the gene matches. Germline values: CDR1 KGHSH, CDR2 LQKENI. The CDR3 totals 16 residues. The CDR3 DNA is TGTGCCGCAACCGGGACAGGAGGGTCACGGATATATGGCTACACCTTC. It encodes CAATGTGGSRIYGYTF.

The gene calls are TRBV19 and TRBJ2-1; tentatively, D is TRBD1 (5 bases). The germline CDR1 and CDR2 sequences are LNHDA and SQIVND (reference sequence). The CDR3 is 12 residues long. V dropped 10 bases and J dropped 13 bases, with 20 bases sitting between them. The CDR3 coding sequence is TGTGCCACCTCCAGGGCAGGGTCCCCCCAGTTCTTC. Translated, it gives CATSRAGSPQFF. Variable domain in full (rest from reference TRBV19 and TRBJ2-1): DGGITQSPKYLFRKEGQNVTLSCEQNLNHDAMYWYRQDPGQGLRLIYYSQIVNDFQKGDIAEGYSVSREKKESFPLTVTSAQKNPTAFYLCATSRAGSPQFFGPGTRLTVL.

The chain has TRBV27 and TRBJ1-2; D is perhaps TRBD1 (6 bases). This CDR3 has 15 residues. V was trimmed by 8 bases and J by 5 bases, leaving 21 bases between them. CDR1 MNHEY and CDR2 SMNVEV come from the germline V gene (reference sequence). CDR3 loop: CASGPAQGSVYGYTF. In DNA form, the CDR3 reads TGTGCCAGCGGACCAGCACAGGGATCGGTTTATGGCTACACCTTC.

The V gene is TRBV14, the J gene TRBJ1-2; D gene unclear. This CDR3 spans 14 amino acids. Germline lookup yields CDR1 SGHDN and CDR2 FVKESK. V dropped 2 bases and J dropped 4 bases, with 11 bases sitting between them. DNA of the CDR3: TGTGCCAGCAGCCAATACACCCGGACCTATGGCTACACCTTC. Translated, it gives CASSQYTRTYGYTF.

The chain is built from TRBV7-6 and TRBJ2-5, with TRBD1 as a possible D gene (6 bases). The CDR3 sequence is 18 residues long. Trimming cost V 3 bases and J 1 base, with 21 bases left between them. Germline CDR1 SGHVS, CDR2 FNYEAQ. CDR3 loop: CASSFSPRGSYLQETQYF. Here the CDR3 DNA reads TGTGCCAGCAGCTTTAGTCCCAGGGGCTCGTATCTCCAAGAGACCCAGTACTTC.

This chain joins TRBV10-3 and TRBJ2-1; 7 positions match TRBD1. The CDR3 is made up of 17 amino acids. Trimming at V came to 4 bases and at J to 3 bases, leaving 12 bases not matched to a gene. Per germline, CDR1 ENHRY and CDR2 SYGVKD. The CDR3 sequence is CAISAGPQDRVYNEQFF. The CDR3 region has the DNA TGTGCCATCAGTGCAGGCCCTCAAGACAGGGTCTACAATGAGCAGTTCTTC.

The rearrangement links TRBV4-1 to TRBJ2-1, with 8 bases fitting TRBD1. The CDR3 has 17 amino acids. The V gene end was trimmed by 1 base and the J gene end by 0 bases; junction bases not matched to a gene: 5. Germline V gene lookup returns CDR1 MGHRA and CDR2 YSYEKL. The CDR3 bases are TGCGCCAGCAGCCAAGGCCGACAGGGGAGCTCCTACAATGAGCAGTTCTTC. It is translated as CASSQGRQGSSYNEQFF.

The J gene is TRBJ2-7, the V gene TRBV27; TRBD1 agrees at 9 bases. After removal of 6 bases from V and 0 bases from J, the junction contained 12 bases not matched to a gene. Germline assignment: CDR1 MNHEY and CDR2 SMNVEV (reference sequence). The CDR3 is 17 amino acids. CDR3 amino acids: CASRKIAGTGSSYEQYF. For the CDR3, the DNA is TGTGCCAGCAGAAAGATCGCCGGGACAGGGAGCTCCTACGAGCAGTACTTC.

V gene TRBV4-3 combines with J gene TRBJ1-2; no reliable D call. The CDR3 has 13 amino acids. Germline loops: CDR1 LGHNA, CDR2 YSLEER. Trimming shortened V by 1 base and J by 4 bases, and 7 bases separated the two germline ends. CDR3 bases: TGCGCCAGCAGCCAAGCGGTCTTCTATGGCTACACCTTC. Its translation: CASSQAVFYGYTF.

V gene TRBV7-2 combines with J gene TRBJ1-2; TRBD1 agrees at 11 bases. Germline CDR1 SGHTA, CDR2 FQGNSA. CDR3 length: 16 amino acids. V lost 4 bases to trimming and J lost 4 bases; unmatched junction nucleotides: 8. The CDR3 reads CASSSPRTGGTYGYTF. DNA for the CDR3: TGTGCCAGCAGCTCACCGCGGACAGGGGGCACCTATGGCTACACCTTC.

As DNA, the CDR3 is TGTGCCAGCAGCAATGACAGGGGGCGAGGAGGTAACATTCAGTACTTC. Translating gives CASSNDRGRGGNIQYF. The rearrangement joins TRBV7-8 to TRBJ2-4, with TRBD1 matching 10 bases. From germline, CDR1 is SGHVS and CDR2 FQNEAQ. V lost 5 bases and J lost 7; bases outside the gene matches: 11. This CDR3 contains 16 residues.

Here the CDR3 reads CASRPWGGGGGDTQYF. As DNA, the CDR3 is TGTGCCAGCAGACCGTGGGGAGGGGGGGGAGGAGATACGCAGTATTTT. The chain carries TRBV25-1 and TRBJ2-3; maybe TRBD2 (7 bases). Germline CDR1 reads MGHDK; CDR2 reads SYGVNS. CDR3 size: 16 residues. V lost 6 bases and J 5 bases, leaving 21 bases between the germline ends.

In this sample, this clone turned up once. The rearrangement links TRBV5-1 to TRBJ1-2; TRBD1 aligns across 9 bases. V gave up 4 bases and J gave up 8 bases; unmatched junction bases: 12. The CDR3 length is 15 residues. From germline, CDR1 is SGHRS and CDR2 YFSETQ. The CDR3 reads CASSLGTGLQRGYTF. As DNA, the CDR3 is TGCGCCAGCAGCCTTGGGACAGGGCTTCAGAGAGGCTACACCTTC.

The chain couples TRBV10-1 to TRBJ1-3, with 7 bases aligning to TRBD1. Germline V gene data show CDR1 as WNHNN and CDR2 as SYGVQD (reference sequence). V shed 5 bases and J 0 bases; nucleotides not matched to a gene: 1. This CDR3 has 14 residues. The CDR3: CASSSGGSGNTIYF. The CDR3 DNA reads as TGCGCCAGCAGTTCAGGGGGCTCTGGAAACACCATATATTTT.